The entry that follows covers one TCR beta chain sequence. The data belong to a study of PD-1 blockade in classical Hodgkin lymphoma. Generated by immunoSEQ multiplex PCR, the TCRdb table keeps only in-frame clones and is missing some. The sample has tens of thousands of clones; 70% to 90% are singletons. The CDR3 has 16 residues. Trimming removed 3 bases at V and 0 bases at J, with 14 bases between. Germline V lookup: CDR1 MNHEY, CDR2 SVGAGI. The patients all showed relapse after autologous stem cell transplantation, while their brentuximab vedotin exposure varied. This TCR was recovered from a human donor with classical Hodgkin lymphoma. The rearrangement joins TRBV6-5 to TRBJ2-5, with a possible D match to TRBD2 (6 bases). This material consisted of peripheral blood mononuclear cells (PBMCs), taken before the second cycle of nivolumab. CDR3 in DNA: TGTGCCAGCAGTTATGAGGACTACGGGTACCAAGAGACCCAGTACTTC. Translating it yields CASSYEDYGYQETQYF.